Sequencing of this T cell receptor beta chain was carried out in a study of shared clonotypes between healthy human individuals. Study-level results: Memory subsets had estimated richness that was generally smaller than that of naive subsets.

The deep-level immunoSEQ assay was used. The genomic DNA of each subset was split evenly across several immunoSEQ plates. Method: immunoSEQ multiplex PCR; TCRdb's copy keeps in-frame clones and lacks some. Of some 1,900,000 clones listed, approximately 94% are singletons. The naive CD8 subset, CD45RO-negative cells positively selected for CCR7, excluded terminally differentiated effector memory CD45RA+ cells. Everyone who donated was a Caucasian adult who lived in Nashville, Tennessee. Germline CDR1 reads SGDLS; CDR2 reads YYNGEE. The CDR3 has 15 residues. V was cut by 0 bases and J by 4 bases, with 14 bases left in between. This clone was observed a single time. Its antigen is undetermined.

The material sequenced was naive CD8+ T cells sorted from blood. The V gene is TRBV9, the J gene TRBJ2-7; no reliable D call. This clonotype was obtained from a man between 18 and 35 years old in good health. CDR3 sequence reads: CASSVEAGAAYEQYF. CDR3 sequence (DNA): TGTGCCAGCAGCGTAGAGGCTGGCGCGGCTTACGAGCAGTACTTC.